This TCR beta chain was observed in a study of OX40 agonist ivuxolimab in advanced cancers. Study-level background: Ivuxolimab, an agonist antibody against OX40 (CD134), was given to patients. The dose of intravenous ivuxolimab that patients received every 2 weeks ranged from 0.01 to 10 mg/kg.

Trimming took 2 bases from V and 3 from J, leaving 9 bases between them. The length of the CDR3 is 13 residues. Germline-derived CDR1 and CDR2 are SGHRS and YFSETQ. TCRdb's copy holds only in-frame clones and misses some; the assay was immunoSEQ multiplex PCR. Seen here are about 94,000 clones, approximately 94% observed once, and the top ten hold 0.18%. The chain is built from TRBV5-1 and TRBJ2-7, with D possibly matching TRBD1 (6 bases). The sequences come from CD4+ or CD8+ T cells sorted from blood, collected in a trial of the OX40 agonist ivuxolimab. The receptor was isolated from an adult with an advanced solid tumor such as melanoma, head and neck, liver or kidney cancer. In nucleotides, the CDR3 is TGCGCCAGCAGCTTAGGGACAAACTACGAGCAGTACTTC. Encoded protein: CASSLGTNYEQYF.